Presented here are 20 T cell receptor delta chains from one specimen sequenced in a study of gamma-delta chains in newborns, infants, children. TCRdb fed the reads into CATT to redo clone calling. The sample yields a few thousand delta-chain clones, about 9.4% seen once. The sequencing sample was made of blood. These receptors were taken from a child who was a newborn, infant or young child, either healthy, febrile or measles-vaccinated (not recorded which).

By share, this clone ranks as medium-sized. The CDR3 DNA reads TGTGCCTGTGACACGGGGGATTGGGATAAACTCATCTTT. Translated: CACDTGDWDKLIF. The chain links TRDV2 to TRDJ1, with 7 positions matching TRDD3. Germline V CDR1 and CDR2: GEAIGNYY, EKD. There are 13 residues in the CDR3. Trimming cost V 1 base and J 5 bases; bases outside gene matches: 3.

As regards this clone: This may be a read error, as it is one base from a much larger clone. The chain carries TRDV2 and TRDJ3; 8 bases agree with TRDD3. Germline CDR1 and CDR2: GEAIGNYY and EKD. J gave up 0 bases and V 3 bases, and 18 bases lay outside the gene matches. CDR3 length: 22 residues. The CDR3 bases are TGTGCCTGTGACCCTATCACGCCGGGGGATAGAAGGAGCTCCTGGGACACCCGACAGATGTTTTTC. The encoded protein is CACDPITPGDRRSSWDTRQMFF.

In the case of this clone: A far larger clone is one base from this, pointing to a likely read error. The chain couples TRDV2 to TRDJ1; 9 bases match TRDD3. Germline CDR1 reads GEAIGNYY; CDR2 reads EKD. V dropped 0 bases and J dropped 1; count of bases not matched to a gene: 2. CDR3 length equals 15 residues. The CDR3 DNA reads as TGTGCCTGTGACACCTTGGGGATACGCACCGATAAACTCATCTTT. Translated: CACDTLGIRTDKLIF.

This clone turned up a few times. Possible read error: a much larger clone is one base away. This same CDR3 is encoded by further DNA sequences in the sample. This rearrangement joins TRDV2 to TRDJ3; unclear D gene. Germline CDR1 is GEAIGNYY and CDR2 is EKD. CDR3 length: 18 residues. CDR3 loop: CACDTVLSRSWDTRQMFF. As DNA, the CDR3 is TGTGCTTGTGACACCGTACTCTCCCGCTCCTGGGACACCCGACAGATGTTTTTC.

For this clone: A read error is possible here, since a much larger clone lies one base away. This chain connects TRDV2 to TRDJ3; 9 bases fit TRDD3. CDR3 size: 18 residues. Germline CDR1 and CDR2: GEAIGNYY and EKD. For the CDR3, the DNA is TGTGCCTGTGACGAGAACTGGGGGAACTCCTGGGGCACCCGACAGATGTTTTTC. Residues: CACDENWGNSWGTRQMFF.

By sample share, this clone is medium-sized. CDR3 amino acids: CALGVLGGKLIF. The CDR3 DNA reads as TGTGCTCTTGGGGTACTGGGGGGTAAACTCATCTTT. The J gene is TRDJ1, the V gene TRDV1; 8 bases line up with TRDD3. This CDR3 contains 12 residues. Germline V gene sequence: CDR1 TSWWSYY, CDR2 QGS. The V segment lost 4 bases and the J segment 7 bases; nucleotides outside the gene matches: 2.

This clone ranks as medium-sized. A much larger clone lies a single base off, so this may be a read error. The same CDR3 can be traced to other DNA sequences in this sample. The rearrangement joins TRDV2 to TRDJ3; 11 nucleotides match TRDD3. Germline values: CDR1 GEAIGNYY, CDR2 EKD. The J segment lost 2 bases and the V segment lost 3 bases, leaving 2 bases of the junction unmatched. This CDR3 has 17 amino acids. CDR3 coding DNA: TGTGCCTGTGACCTACTGGGGGATACCTGGGACACCCGACAGATGTTTTTC. It is translated as CACDLLGDTWDTRQMFF.

The rearrangement links TRDV2 to TRDJ1, with 9 bases identical to TRDD3. TCRdb is silent on the J gene; assignment here came from matching the DNA to germline. CDR1 is GEAIGNYY, CDR2 EKD, per germline. CDR3 size: 18 residues. After removal of 1 base from V and 5 bases from J, the junction contained 16 bases not matched to a gene. CDR3 amino acids: CACDTKGSGFGDTDKLIF. The CDR3 coding sequence is TGTGCCTGTGACACGAAGGGCTCCGGTTTCGGGGATACGGATAAACTCATCTTT.

In this sample, this clone turned up a few times. This DNA's translation and the protein TCRdb lists, from a much larger clone, do not match at residue 6, likely due to a read error; the protein shown is translated from the DNA. The V call is TRDV2, the J call TRDJ3; D is unclear. TCRdb records no J gene; here it was assigned by comparing the DNA to germline. The ends were cut back, 0 bases at V and 0 bases at J, with 8 bases in the middle. CDR1 and CDR2 from the germline V gene are GEAIGNYY and EKD. The CDR3 has 17 amino acids. CDR3 nucleotides: TGTGCCTGTGACACCGGATGGTCCTCCTGGGACACCCGACAGATGTTTTTC. Amino acids: CACDTGWSSWDTRQMFF.

This clone is classed as medium-sized. A much larger clone lies one base from this, so it may be a read error. Other DNA sequences of this sample code for an identical CDR3. The V call is TRDV2, the J call TRDJ3; 11 nucleotides align to TRDD3. V gave up 3 bases and J gave up 2 bases; unmatched junction bases: 2. The germline gives CDR1 GEAIGNYY, CDR2 EKD. CDR3 length: 17 residues. CDR3 DNA sequence: TGTGCCTGTGACTTACTGGGGGATACCTGGGACACCCGACAGATGTTTTTC. Residues: CACDLLGDTWDTRQMFF.

About this clone itself: A read error may explain this, as a much larger clone is one base away. The chain couples TRDV2 to TRDJ2; D is possibly TRDD3 (6 bases). Looked up from germline, CDR1 is GEAIGNYY and CDR2 is EKD. This CDR3 comprises 15 residues. V gave up 0 bases and J gave up 6 bases, with 13 bases separating them. The CDR3, as DNA: TGTGCCTGTGACACCCCGGGGGACTCCTCAGCACAACTCTTCTTT. It specifies CACDTPGDSSAQLFF.

This clone was seen a handful of times. A much more abundant neighbour one base away suggests this may be a read error. This CDR3 is also generated by other DNA sequences in the sample. This chain uses TRDV2 with TRDJ2; 11 nucleotides match TRDD3. In germline, CDR1 is GEAIGNYY, CDR2 EKD. Trimming removed 1 base from V and 8 bases from J; junction bases left unmatched: 5. CDR3 length: 15 amino acids. CDR3: CACDTWGIRAAQLFF. CDR3 bases: TGTGCCTGTGACACTTGGGGGATACGGGCCGCACAACTCTTCTTT.

Only a few counts were recorded for this clone. Compared with germline, one end of the junction differs, possibly owing to a read error. The chain uses TRDV2 and TRDJ3, with TRDD3 matching 7 bases. The CDR3 has 18 amino acids. Germline V lookup: CDR1 GEAIGNYY, CDR2 EKD. CDR3 coding DNA: TGTGCCTGTGGCACCTGGGGGGGTAGCTCCTGGGACACCCGACAGATGTTTTTC. Encoded protein: CACGTWGGSSWDTRQMFF.

The sample holds a few counts of this clone. One end of the junction does not line up with germline, which may come from a read error. This chain links TRDV2 with TRDJ1; D not resolved. Germline V gene data show CDR1 as GEAIGNYY and CDR2 as EKD. The CDR3 is made up of 15 amino acids. This chain's CDR3 is CACDPAWSPTDKLIF. For the CDR3, the DNA is TGTGCCTGTGACCCGGCATGGAGTCCAACCGATAAACTCATCTTC.

Turning to this clone: The TCRdb protein, from a much larger clone, departs from this DNA's translation at residue 11, likely by read error; the protein shown derives from the DNA. The chain joins TRDV2 to TRDJ1, with 11 bases fitting TRDD3. The CDR3 spans 13 residues. Germline-derived CDR1 and CDR2 are GEAIGNYY and EKD. CDR3 nucleotides: TGTGCCTGTGACAAAGTACTGGGGGATAAACCCATCTTT. This codes for CACDKVLGDKPIF.

This clone showed up just once. Since a much larger clone is just one base distant, this may be a read error. The chain is built from TRDV2 and TRDJ3, with 8 bases matching TRDD3. No J gene is reported in TCRdb; it was inferred here by comparing the DNA with germline. Germline CDR1 and CDR2: GEAIGNYY and EKD. The CDR3 covers 19 residues. Trimming cost V 5 bases and J 0 bases; bases outside gene matches: 11. CDR3 nucleotide sequence: TGTGCCTGTGGACTGGGGGCTCCAACTAGCTCCTGGGACACCCGACAGATGTTTTTC. This translates into CACGLGAPTSSWDTRQMFF.

This chain joins TRDV2 and TRDJ2; 8 nucleotides align to TRDD3. The J gene, absent from TCRdb, was called here by matching the DNA to germline. The CDR3 length is 16 residues. Germline CDR1 GEAIGNYY, CDR2 EKD. The V segment lost 2 bases and the J segment 3 bases; nucleotides outside the gene matches: 7. The CDR3 nucleotides read TGTGCCTGTGACAGAAGGGGGGATAAAATGACAGCACAACTCTTCTTT. The encoded protein is CACDRRGDKMTAQLFF.

This clone appeared a few times. One base away lies a much larger clone, so this may be a sequencing read error. Other DNA sequences in this specimen translate into the identical CDR3. In nucleotides, the CDR3 is TGCGCCTGTGACCCCGTTAAATACGACTCCTGGGACACCCGACAGATGTTTTTC. The encoded protein is CACDPVKYDSWDTRQMFF. The chain links TRDV2 to TRDJ3; D possibly matches TRDD1 or TRDD3 (5 bases each). Germline-derived CDR1 and CDR2 are GEAIGNYY and EKD. CDR3 length: 18 residues.

This clone qualifies as medium-sized. This chain joins TRDV2 and TRDJ3; 8 positions match TRDD3. V lost 4 bases to trimming and J lost 2 bases; unmatched junction nucleotides: 12. CDR3 length: 19 residues. CDR1 and CDR2 (germline): GEAIGNYY, EKD. CDR3 loop: CACDPVLGGPAWDTRQMFF. CDR3 bases: TGTGCCTGTGATCCAGTACTGGGGGGGCCGGCCTGGGACACCCGACAGATGTTTTTC.

Concerning this clone itself: The junction shows a germline mismatch at one end, possibly a read error. The chain employs TRDV2 and TRDJ3; D may be TRDD3 (5 bases). TCRdb supplies no J gene; here it was assigned by aligning the nucleotide sequence to germline. This CDR3 contains 18 residues. Germline loops: CDR1 GEAIGNYY, CDR2 EKD. CDR3 protein: CACDKYGVSSWDTLQMFF. For the CDR3, the DNA is TGTGCCTGTGACAAATACGGGGTGAGCTCCTGGGACACCCTACAGATGTTTTTC.